The next 23 T cell receptor beta chains were all read from a single sample in a study of T cell repertoires in cytomegalovirus infection (dated by TCRdb to the late 2010s). TCRdb lists the instrument as Illumina HiSeq 1500. Clones were called with MiXCR by TCRdb after fastp trimmed the public reads at Q25, and only in-frame beta chains were retained. When rows share a CDR3 protein, they turn into one entry using the most common DNA and genes. The sample table records 450,000 to 550,000 distinct CDR3 sequences; 15% to 20% of these occur just once. The ten biggest clones cover 20% to 30% of the sample. Sequencing was done on a sample of CD8+ T cells from PBMCs. The receptors shown here come from a human donor in good health (CMV status not recorded). Some clones in this sample may be carry-over from other donors' samples.

V usage is TRBV28 and J usage is TRBJ1-6; tentatively, D is TRBD1 (6 bases). Trimming shortened V by 8 bases and J by 5 bases, and 10 bases separated the two germline ends. In germline, CDR1 is MDHEN, CDR2 SYDVKM. The CDR3 totals 13 residues. The CDR3 is CASSDSNNSPLHF. DNA of the CDR3: TGTGCCAGCTCGGACAGTAATAATTCACCCCTCCACTTT. Using reference TRBV28 and TRBJ1-6 for the parts outside the CDR3, the full variable domain is DVKVTQSSRYLVKRTGEKVFLECVQDMDHENMFWYRQDPGLGLRLIYFSYDVKMKEKGDIPEGYSVSREKKERFSLILESASTNQTSMYLCASSDSNNSPLHFGNGTRLTVT.

In this sample, this clonotype turned up a few times. V usage is TRBV15 and J usage is TRBJ2-7; 8 positions agree with TRBD1. Germline CDR1 reads LNHNV; CDR2 reads YYDKDF (reference sequence). Losses at the gene ends were 3 bases for V and 0 bases for J; bases not matched to a gene: 1. The CDR3 has 14 amino acids. This CDR3 is CATSSDRGSYEQYF. The CDR3 DNA reads as TGTGCCACCAGCAGTGACAGGGGCTCCTACGAGCAGTACTTC.

In its sample, this clonotype was seen many times. CDR3 in DNA: TGTGCCAGCAGCGGCCGGGACAGGCGCAATGAGCAGTTCTTC. Its translation is CASSGRDRRNEQFF. This chain uses TRBV11-2 with TRBJ2-1; 8 bases agree with TRBD1. With V trimmed by 5 bases and J by 6 bases, 6 bases remained unmatched. The CDR3 runs 14 residues. Germline-derived CDR1 and CDR2 are SGHAT and FQNNGV.

This clonotype was detected only a few times. The chain is built from TRBV28 and TRBJ1-1, with 8 bases matching TRBD1. The germline V gene has CDR1 MDHEN and CDR2 SYDVKM. Trimming cost V 5 bases and J 1 base; bases outside gene matches: 12. The CDR3 has 17 residues. CDR3: CASSLGQGGLGNTEAFF. The CDR3, as DNA: TGTGCCAGCAGTCTCGGACAGGGTGGGTTGGGGAACACTGAAGCTTTCTTT.

This rearrangement joins TRBV3-1 to TRBJ1-4, with a weak D call TRBD1 (5 bases). This CDR3 is built from 16 residues. In germline, CDR1 is LGHDT, CDR2 YNNKEL (reference sequence). The V end lost 1 base, the J end lost 7 bases, and 16 bases lay between the germline ends. CDR3 nucleotide sequence: TGTGCCAGCAGCCAAGTCGTGCAGGGCCCCTTTGAAAAACTGTTTTTT. Protein sequence: CASSQVVQGPFEKLFF.

This clonotype was seen ten or more times. V usage is TRBV7-9 and J usage is TRBJ1-1; D call uncertain. The CDR3 is 15 amino acids. Looked up from germline, CDR1 is SEHNR and CDR2 is FQNEAQ (reference sequence). V was pared by 1 base and J by 4 bases, with 13 bases between. CDR3 in amino acids: CASSLVLGSSTEAFF. CDR3 sequence (DNA): TGTGCCAGCAGCTTAGTGTTGGGGTCGAGCACTGAAGCTTTCTTT.

This chain uses TRBV5-4 with TRBJ2-7, with D tentatively TRBD1 (6 bases). V shed 6 bases and J shed 1 base, with 20 bases lying between them. CDR1 and CDR2 (germline): SGHNT, YYREEE (reference sequence). The CDR3 length is 16 residues. CDR3 in DNA: TGTGCCAGCAACCTGAGAGGGACATCTAAGTCCTACGAGCAGTACTTC. It is translated as CASNLRGTSKSYEQYF.

As DNA, the CDR3 is TGTGCCATCAGTGAGGGGCTCGGACAGGGGGCCTTTGGCTACGAGCAGTACTTC. The encoded protein is CAISEGLGQGAFGYEQYF. The chain has TRBV10-3 and TRBJ2-7, with TRBD1 matching 11 bases. CDR3 size: 18 residues. V lost 2 bases, J lost 3 bases, and 12 bases stayed unmatched. Germline V gene lookup returns CDR1 ENHRY and CDR2 SYGVKD.

This clonotype was recorded at least ten times. The chain is built from TRBV19 and TRBJ1-1, with 7 bases that match TRBD1. Germline CDR1 is LNHDA and CDR2 is SQIVND (reference sequence). The length of the CDR3 is 13 residues. J was trimmed by 0 bases and V by 10 bases; bases with no gene match: 5. Written as DNA, the CDR3 is TGTGCCACCGAGGGACAGCTGAACACTGAAGCTTTCTTT. It codes for CATEGQLNTEAFF.

The genes are TRBV4-2 and TRBJ2-3; 12 bases line up with TRBD2. Germline CDR1 reads LGHNA; CDR2 reads YNFKEQ. V shed 0 bases and J 5 bases; nucleotides not matched to a gene: 6. The CDR3 length is 17 residues. CDR3 loop: CASSQDLAGGEGDTQYF. DNA for the CDR3: TGTGCCAGCAGCCAAGATCTAGCGGGGGGGGAGGGAGATACGCAGTATTTT.

The V call is TRBV7-9, the J call TRBJ1-1, with no clear D. The V end was cut by 4 bases, the J end by 6 bases, with 9 bases between. CDR1 SEHNR and CDR2 FQNEAQ come from the germline V gene (reference sequence). The CDR3 contains 12 residues. The DNA for the CDR3 is TGTGCCAGCAGCTCTCGACAAGCTGAAGCTTTCTTT. As protein: CASSSRQAEAFF.

This clonotype was seen repeatedly, ten times or more. The chain couples TRBV7-2 to TRBJ2-1, with 9 bases matching TRBD2. The V gene end was trimmed by 0 bases and the J gene end by 4 bases; junction bases not matched to a gene: 7. From germline, CDR1 is SGHTA and CDR2 FQGNSA. The CDR3 is 17 amino acids. CDR3 loop: CASSLATAGGPYNEQFF. The CDR3 DNA follows: TGTGCCAGCAGCTTAGCGACGGCGGGAGGGCCTTACAATGAGCAGTTCTTC.

This clonotype occurred once. Just one base apart from a much larger clone, this may be a read error. This CDR3 is missing its conserved last phenylalanine or tryptophan, likely due to a read error. This chain uses TRBV7-4 with TRBJ2-5; tentatively, D is TRBD1 or TRBD2 (6 bases each). Trimming pared 4 bases from V and 0 bases from J, leaving 15 bases between. This CDR3 has 16 amino acids. Per the germline V gene, CDR1 is SGHVT and CDR2 is SQSDAQ. The CDR3 nucleotides read TGTGCCAGCAGCTCCCGTTTAGGGGGGTACCAAGAGACCCAGTACTTA. Translation: CASSSRLGGYQETQYL.

The V gene is TRBV5-4, the J gene TRBJ2-5, with a possible D match to TRBD1 (7 bases). Germline V gene sequence: CDR1 SGHNT, CDR2 YYREEE (reference sequence). Trimming stripped 4 bases from V and 1 base from J, with 17 bases between. The CDR3 spans 16 residues. In DNA form, the CDR3 reads TGTGCCAGCAGCCCAGGAGGGGACAGCCTCCAAGAGACCCAGTACTTC. Translating gives CASSPGGDSLQETQYF.

This clonotype was seen ten or more times. The chain uses TRBV19 and TRBJ1-2; TRBD1 might be the D (5 bases). Germline V CDR1 and CDR2: LNHDA, SQIVND (reference sequence). Trimming shortened V by 7 bases and J by 4 bases, and 10 bases separated the two germline ends. The CDR3 is 12 residues long. The DNA for the CDR3 is TGTGCCAGTACCCTAGACAGCTATGGCTACACCTTC. Encoded protein: CASTLDSYGYTF.

This clonotype has a handful of counts. V and J are TRBV13 and TRBJ1-1; 7 bases align to TRBD1. Germline-derived CDR1 and CDR2 are PRHDT and FYEKMQ (reference sequence). After removal of 5 bases from V and 0 bases from J, the junction contained 6 bases not matched to a gene. This CDR3 is built from 15 residues. In DNA, the CDR3 is TGTGCCAGCAGCGTAGACAGGGATATGAACACTGAAGCTTTCTTT. Translation: CASSVDRDMNTEAFF.

This clonotype was seen repeatedly, ten times or more. The rearrangement links TRBV7-9 to TRBJ2-7; 12 nucleotides align to TRBD2. The CDR3 is 15 amino acids. Per germline, CDR1 SEHNR and CDR2 FQNEAQ (reference sequence). The J segment lost 6 bases and the V segment lost 5 bases, leaving 8 bases of the junction unmatched. The CDR3 DNA sequence: TGTGCCAGCAGCCCAGGTCTAGCGGGAGGGCTCGAGCAGTACTTC. Protein product: CASSPGLAGGLEQYF.

The chain joins TRBV28 to TRBJ2-1; 8 positions agree with TRBD2. Germline V gene lookup returns CDR1 MDHEN and CDR2 SYDVKM. This CDR3 has 14 amino acids. The J segment lost 15 bases and the V segment lost 3 bases, leaving 13 bases of the junction unmatched. The CDR3 region has the DNA TGTGCCAGCAGTTTTGTAGTTAGCGGGATAGGCCCGTTCTTC. Its translation is CASSFVVSGIGPFF.

At least ten counts were recorded for this clonotype. The chain employs TRBV7-9 and TRBJ2-5; D assignment may be TRBD1 or TRBD2 (5 bases each). Trimming took 5 bases from V and 3 from J, leaving 13 bases between them. Germline V gives CDR1 SEHNR, CDR2 FQNEAQ (reference sequence). This CDR3 spans 14 amino acids. The CDR3 region is CASSLVGTKETQYF. CDR3 coding DNA: TGTGCCAGCAGCCTCGTTGGGACGAAAGAGACCCAGTACTTC.

V is TRBV4-1 and J is TRBJ2-1, with D perhaps matching TRBD1 or TRBD2 (6 bases each). CDR3 length: 14 residues. The V end lost 5 bases, the J end lost 3 bases, and 11 bases lay between the germline ends. The germline V gene has CDR1 MGHRA and CDR2 YSYEKL. The CDR3 protein is CASSDGGRYNEQFF. The DNA for the CDR3 is TGCGCCAGCAGCGACGGGGGCCGCTACAATGAGCAGTTCTTC.

The chain has TRBV27 and TRBJ1-1, with 7 bases lining up with TRBD1. CDR1 and CDR2 from the germline V gene are MNHEY and SMNVEV (reference sequence). This CDR3 spans 14 amino acids. Trimming removed 6 bases from V and 3 bases from J; junction bases left unmatched: 7. CDR3 sequence (DNA): TGTGCCAGCAGCCGACAGGGAAGGCACACTGAAGCTTTCTTT. This codes for CASSRQGRHTEAFF.

This clonotype was seen repeatedly, ten times or more. This chain connects TRBV27 to TRBJ1-4, with D hard to call. V was shortened by 2 bases and J by 7 bases, with 17 bases between the two germline ends. Germline loops: CDR1 MNHEY, CDR2 SMNVEV (reference sequence). This CDR3 comprises 16 residues. The DNA of the CDR3 is TGTGCCAGCAGTTTAAGGACGCCCAAACGACGTGAAAAACTGTTTTTT. It encodes CASSLRTPKRREKLFF.

The chain recombines TRBV14 with TRBJ1-2, with TRBD1 identical over 8 bases. Germline V lookup: CDR1 SGHDN, CDR2 FVKESK. CDR3 length: 14 amino acids. The V and J ends lost 3 bases and 3 bases, in that order; junction bases with no gene match: 3. The CDR3 DNA is TGTGCCAGCAGCCACGCAGGGGGCGACTATGGCTACACCTTC. As protein: CASSHAGGDYGYTF.